This T cell receptor (beta chain) was observed in a study of blood T cells in healthy people across ages. J gave up 3 bases and V 0 bases, and 2 bases lay outside the gene matches. The CDR3 consists of 16 residues. CDR1 and CDR2 (germline): SGHVS, FQNEAQ. The authors ran a second PCR of roughly 7 to 11 cycles using a sample-barcoded 5' primer and a J-beta primer mix. Every molecule of cDNA carried a tag from a template-switch adaptor with 12 random nucleotides. TCRdb fed the 5' RACE reads into MiXCR, producing one record per CDR3 protein. The sample has roughly 1,300,000 distinct CDR3 sequences, approximately 60% seen once. Collection of 8.5 to 10 milliliters of peripheral blood was performed for each donor.

The chain employs TRBV7-8 and TRBJ2-3; 11 bases line up with TRBD1. The clonotype was recovered from a man younger than 35 in good health. Source material: blood. The CDR3 sequence is CASSLAGTGGTDTQYF. CDR3 coding DNA: TGTGCCAGCAGCTTAGCGGGGACAGGGGGAACAGATACGCAGTATTTT.